Shown below are 18 T cell receptor beta chains from a single sample sequenced in a study of post-analysis software for immune sequencing data (dated by TCRdb to the mid-2010s). General conclusions and limits of the study: Significantly higher frequencies in patients than in controls were found for several TRBV segments, including TRBV5-6, TRBV5-1 and TRBV20-1.

The library was made by PCR. The sequencer was an Illumina HiSeq 2500. To reduce PCR and sequencing biases, unique molecular identifiers were incorporated into the TCR beta cDNA libraries. TCRdb reprocessing: public reads trimmed at Q25 with fastp, clones called with MiXCR, in-frame beta chains kept. Rows are combined by CDR3 protein, so each entry shows the most common genes and DNA. The sample yields about 190,000 distinct CDR3 sequences; approximately 28% were counted once. 3% to 3.5% of the sample lies in the top ten. These receptors' targets are unknown. The specimen was blood. These receptors all come from a girl aged 2 to 17 with multiple sclerosis.

This clonotype was seen ten or more times. J is TRBJ2-5 and V is TRBV20-1; 10 bases match TRBD2. The V segment lost 0 bases and the J segment 3 bases; nucleotides outside the gene matches: 4. This CDR3 contains 15 residues. Germline CDR1 reads DFQATT; CDR2 reads SNEGSKA (reference sequence). The CDR3 protein is CSARDILAGEETQYF. In DNA, the CDR3 is TGCAGTGCTAGAGATATCCTAGCGGGAGAAGAGACCCAGTACTTC.

This clonotype appeared a few times. This chain uses TRBV12-3 or TRBV12-4 with TRBJ1-1; maybe TRBD1 (6 bases). There are 18 residues in the CDR3. The V end was cut by 7 bases, the J end by 1 base, with 25 bases between. The CDR3 nucleotides read TGTGCCAGCACTCCTAACGCAGGGGTGCCAAGGAGGAACACTGAAGCTTTCTTT. Translated, it gives CASTPNAGVPRRNTEAFF.

V is TRBV18 and J is TRBJ1-5; possible D gene TRBD1, 6 bases. The V gene's germline CDR1 is KGHSH and CDR2 LQKENI. This CDR3 region has 15 residues. The V end lost 3 bases, the J end lost 0 bases, and 9 bases lay between the germline ends. The DNA of the CDR3 is TGTGCCAGCTCACCCGACAGGAGTAGCAATCAGCCCCAGCATTTT. Translated: CASSPDRSSNQPQHF.

This clonotype occurred many times. The chain carries TRBV4-1 and TRBJ2-5; D is possibly TRBD2 (5 bases). The germline V gene has CDR1 MGHRA and CDR2 YSYEKL. V dropped 1 base and J dropped 5 bases, with 17 bases sitting between them. CDR3 length equals 16 residues. The CDR3: CASSQVSARRGETQYF. The CDR3 bases are TGCGCCAGCAGCCAAGTTTCCGCAAGAAGAGGGGAGACCCAGTACTTC.

This clonotype was found many times. The chain has TRBV10-3 and TRBJ2-1; possibly TRBD2 for D (5 bases). This CDR3 region has 17 residues. Trimming cost V 0 bases and J 5 bases, with 17 bases left between them. The germline V gene has CDR1 ENHRY and CDR2 SYGVKD. In DNA form, the CDR3 reads TGTGCCATCAGTGAGTCACCGGGGAGTCCCCGGGACAATGAGCAGTTCTTC. Encoded protein: CAISESPGSPRDNEQFF.

A few counts support this clonotype. This chain joins TRBV27 and TRBJ2-2, with no clear D. This CDR3 has 13 residues. Per the germline V gene, CDR1 is MNHEY and CDR2 is SMNVEV (reference sequence). Trimming shortened V by 5 bases and J by 4 bases, and 8 bases separated the two germline ends. CDR3 region: CASSTRVTGELFF. The CDR3 DNA sequence: TGTGCCAGCAGTACCCGTGTCACCGGGGAGCTGTTTTTT.

The chain links TRBV3-1 to TRBJ2-5; 8 bases are shared with TRBD2. J lost 6 bases, V lost 0 bases, and 6 bases had no gene match. There are 15 residues in the CDR3. Germline lookup yields CDR1 LGHDT and CDR2 YNNKEL (reference sequence). CDR3 coding DNA: TGTGCCAGCAGCCAAGATGCGGGGGGCACACAGACCCAGTACTTC. Protein product: CASSQDAGGTQTQYF.

Comment on this clonotype: A read error may be the cause here, since a much bigger clone is one base away. CDR3 DNA sequence: TGTGCCAGCAGTGTACGAAGCGGGGATTCCTACGAGCAGTACTTC. This gives the protein CASSVRSGDSYEQYF. The rearrangement links TRBV27 to TRBJ2-7; 7 positions agree with TRBD2. J gave up 1 base and V 5 bases, and 8 bases lay outside the gene matches. Germline-derived CDR1 and CDR2 are MNHEY and SMNVEV (reference sequence). The CDR3 consists of 15 residues.

Concerning this clonotype: This clone may be a read error of a much larger clone one base away. The J gene is TRBJ1-6, the V gene TRBV12-3 or TRBV12-4; maybe TRBD1 (5 bases). The length of the CDR3 is 14 residues. V was pared by 6 bases and J by 4 bases, with 10 bases between. CDR3: CASRLGQYNSPLHF. In DNA form, the CDR3 reads TGTGCCAGCAGGTTGGGGCAATATAATTCACCCCTCCACTTT.

This clonotype was detected a few times. The V call is TRBV12-5, the J call TRBJ1-1; D gene unclear. V shed 3 bases and J shed 11 bases, with 10 bases lying between them. CDR3 size: 11 residues. Germline V gene lookup returns CDR1 LGHNT and CDR2 FRNRAP. The CDR3: CASGFKRRAFF. CDR3 in DNA: TGTGCTAGTGGTTTTAAGAGGAGGGCTTTCTTT.

In this sample, this clonotype turned up many times. The chain carries TRBV5-1 and TRBJ2-3, with 11 positions matching TRBD2. The J segment lost 0 bases and the V segment lost 3 bases, leaving 3 bases of the junction unmatched. The germline gives CDR1 SGHRS, CDR2 YFSETQ. This CDR3 comprises 16 residues. CDR3 in amino acids: CASSSLAGDSTDTQYF. The CDR3 nucleotides read TGCGCCAGCAGCTCACTAGCGGGGGACAGCACAGATACGCAGTATTTT.

The V and J genes are TRBV12-3 or TRBV12-4 and TRBJ1-5; possibly TRBD1 for D (5 bases). The V end was cut by 7 bases, the J end by 4 bases, with 17 bases between. The CDR3 consists of 15 residues. The CDR3 reads CASKRETAGNQPQHF. The CDR3 nucleotides are TGTGCCAGCAAAAGAGAGACAGCGGGAAATCAGCCCCAGCATTTT.

In the case of this clonotype: An end of the junction differs from the germline gene, which may be a read error. The chain links TRBV7-2 to TRBJ2-6; TRBD2 matches at 8 bases. The germline gives CDR1 SGHTA, CDR2 FQGNSA. The CDR3 is 19 residues long. DNA of the CDR3: TGCGCCAGCAGCTTAAGCGGGCTAGCGGGTCTCTCTGGGGCCAACGTCCCGACTTTC. It is translated as CASSLSGLAGLSGANVPTF.

This clonotype was seen ten or more times. The chain joins TRBV7-8 to TRBJ2-1; the D is unclear. CDR1 is SGHVS and CDR2 is FQNEAQ in the germline V gene. The CDR3 consists of 15 residues. Between the trimmed V and J ends, which lost 5 bases and 6 bases, there was a span of 17 bases. This chain's CDR3 is CASSPVRVRGNEQFF. The CDR3 coding sequence is TGTGCCAGCAGCCCCGTAAGAGTCAGAGGCAATGAGCAGTTCTTC.

With respect to this clonotype: This may come from a read error, since a much larger clone is one base off. V and J are TRBV7-2 and TRBJ1-4; no reliable D call. CDR1 is SGHTA and CDR2 is FQGNSA in the germline V gene. The CDR3 totals 15 residues. V was pared by 6 bases and J by 0 bases, with 11 bases between. The CDR3 sequence is CASSYESATNEKLFF. CDR3 in DNA: TGTGCCAGCAGTTATGAATCGGCAACTAATGAAAAACTGTTTTTT. Variable domain in full (rest from reference TRBV7-2 and TRBJ1-4): GAGVSQSPSNKVTEKGKDVELRCDPISGHTALYWYRQSLGQGLEFLIYFQGNSAPDKSGLPSDRFSAERTGGSVSTLTIQRTQQEDSAVYLCASSYESATNEKLFFGSGTQLSVL.

The chain links TRBV10-3 to TRBJ1-5; perhaps TRBD1 as D (6 bases). Looked up from germline, CDR1 is ENHRY and CDR2 is SYGVKD. This CDR3 has 13 amino acids. Trimming removed 5 bases from V and 8 bases from J, with 13 bases in between. The CDR3 here is CAISPRQAEPQHF. CDR3 nucleotides: TGTGCCATCAGTCCCAGACAGGCTGAGCCCCAGCATTTT.

Details on this clonotype: It may be a read error: a sequence one base away is much more abundant. The CDR3 sequence: CSARNTGQGAVTDEQYF. The CDR3 coding sequence is TGCAGTGCTAGAAATACCGGACAGGGGGCTGTAACGGATGAGCAGTACTTC. V and J are TRBV20-1 and TRBJ2-5, with 11 nucleotides matching TRBD1. This CDR3 spans 17 amino acids. The ends lost 2 bases at V and 11 bases at J; junction bases unmatched: 19. From germline, CDR1 is DFQATT and CDR2 SNEGSKA (reference sequence).

This clonotype was observed a few times. This sequence may be a read error, since a much larger clone differs from it by one base. The chain combines TRBV29-1 with TRBJ2-3; no clear D gene. Per the germline V gene, CDR1 is SQVTM and CDR2 is ANQGSEA. CDR3 length: 13 residues. The CDR3 spells CSVVREKADTRYF. The CDR3 DNA sequence: TGCAGCGTTGTACGAGAGAAAGCAGATACGCGGTATTTT.